Listed here is a single T cell receptor beta chain. Germline V gene lookup returns CDR1 MNHEY and CDR2 SVGAGI. Trimming cost V 4 bases and J 4 bases; bases outside gene matches: 2. This CDR3 region has 14 residues. This sample is part of a study of cytomegalovirus exposure and HLA in healthy donors. PCR was performed using 60 Vbeta and 13 Jbeta primers. Generated by immunoSEQ multiplex PCR, the TCRdb table keeps only in-frame clones and is missing some. The table includes around 100,000 clones, around 84% detected once. The sequenced sample consisted of PBMCs. The chain uses TRBV6-5 and TRBJ1-3; 9 nucleotides align to TRBD1. The receptor's source is a man aged 25 to 45 in good health and CMV-seropositive. In nucleotides, the CDR3 is TGTGCCAGCAGTTGGGACAGGGAGGGAAACACCATATATTTT. This sequence encodes CASSWDREGNTIYF.